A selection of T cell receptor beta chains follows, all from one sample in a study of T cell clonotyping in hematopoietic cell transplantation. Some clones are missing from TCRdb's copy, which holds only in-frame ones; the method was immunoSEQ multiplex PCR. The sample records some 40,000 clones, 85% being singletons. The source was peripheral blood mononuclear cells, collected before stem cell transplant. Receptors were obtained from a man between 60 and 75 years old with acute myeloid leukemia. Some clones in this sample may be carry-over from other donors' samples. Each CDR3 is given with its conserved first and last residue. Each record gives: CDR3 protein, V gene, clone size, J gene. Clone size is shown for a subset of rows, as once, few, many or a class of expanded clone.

cdr3_aa: CAWSVGRDTEAFF
v_call: TRBV30
clone_size: .
j_call: TRBJ1-1

cdr3_aa: CATSRPTGMRDGYTF
v_call: TRBV15
clone_size: .
j_call: TRBJ1-2

cdr3_aa: CASSWGTGTGTGELFF
v_call: TRBV6-5
clone_size: .
j_call: TRBJ2-2

cdr3_aa: CASSDDSFYEKLFF
v_call: TRBV2
clone_size: .
j_call: TRBJ1-4

cdr3_aa: CASSRAGDYEKLFF
v_call: TRBV28
clone_size: once
j_call: TRBJ1-4

cdr3_aa: CASSIYQTEAFF
v_call: TRBV19
clone_size: .
j_call: TRBJ1-1

cdr3_aa: CASSETYGYTF
v_call: TRBV2
clone_size: few
j_call: TRBJ1-2

cdr3_aa: CASSQRPPREYGTDTQYF
v_call: TRBV4-2
clone_size: .
j_call: TRBJ2-3

cdr3_aa: CASSLKSLPSRAEQYF
v_call: TRBV5-4
clone_size: .
j_call: TRBJ2-7

cdr3_aa: CASSLARDRGNKLFF
v_call: TRBV27
clone_size: .
j_call: TRBJ1-4

cdr3_aa: CASSYGLAGGPRNEQYF
v_call: TRBV7-2
clone_size: .
j_call: TRBJ2-7

cdr3_aa: CASSRNREWNTEAFF
v_call: TRBV6-5
clone_size: .
j_call: TRBJ1-1

cdr3_aa: CASSQVVETQYF
v_call: TRBV14
clone_size: .
j_call: TRBJ2-5

cdr3_aa: CSVAPAGREQFF
v_call: TRBV29-1
clone_size: .
j_call: TRBJ2-1

cdr3_aa: CASSLGAGRGDTQYF
v_call: TRBV7-8
clone_size: .
j_call: TRBJ2-3

cdr3_aa: CASRRPGTGTSGSPLHF
v_call: TRBV7-9
clone_size: .
j_call: TRBJ1-6

cdr3_aa: CASGAGGAETQYF
v_call: TRBV11-2
clone_size: .
j_call: TRBJ2-5

cdr3_aa: CASSLGGSGANVLTF
v_call: TRBV7-3
clone_size: .
j_call: TRBJ2-6

cdr3_aa: CASSAWTGGNQPQHF
v_call: TRBV6-1
clone_size: .
j_call: TRBJ1-5

cdr3_aa: CASSPSGQGRNEQFF
v_call: TRBV7-3
clone_size: once
j_call: TRBJ2-1

cdr3_aa: CASSRPTGMEQYF
v_call: TRBV5-1
clone_size: .
j_call: TRBJ2-7

cdr3_aa: CASSLESGTNYGYTF
v_call: TRBV7-2
clone_size: .
j_call: TRBJ1-2

cdr3_aa: CASSATGPSSPLHF
v_call: TRBV6-1
clone_size: .
j_call: TRBJ1-6

cdr3_aa: CATTGTLDNEQFF
v_call: TRBV6-5
clone_size: .
j_call: TRBJ2-1

cdr3_aa: CASSRGEFYEQYF
v_call: TRBV7-2
clone_size: .
j_call: .

cdr3_aa: CASSTRAGGPTNEKLFF
v_call: TRBV27
clone_size: .
j_call: TRBJ1-4

cdr3_aa: CASSLWTGFIPGELFF
v_call: TRBV6-6
clone_size: .
j_call: TRBJ2-2

cdr3_aa: CASSNGDRRSITEAFF
v_call: TRBV5-1
clone_size: .
j_call: TRBJ1-1

cdr3_aa: CASSVVQGGHEQFF
v_call: TRBV9
clone_size: .
j_call: TRBJ2-1

cdr3_aa: CASSPRQGRKNYGYTF
v_call: TRBV7-9
clone_size: few
j_call: TRBJ1-2

cdr3_aa: CASSLLGEGLNTEAFF
v_call: TRBV7-6
clone_size: once
j_call: TRBJ1-1

cdr3_aa: CASIRDRSAYNEQFF
v_call: TRBV6-6
clone_size: .
j_call: TRBJ2-1

cdr3_aa: CASEYQGQGIGYTF
v_call: TRBV2
clone_size: .
j_call: TRBJ1-2